The clone carrying this T cell receptor (beta chain) was detected a few times. The target antigen is unknown. TCRdb re-derived calls from the reads in MiXCR, one entry per CDR3 protein. Here the sample spans about 310,000 distinct CDR3 sequences, around a quarter being singletons. The CDR3 is made up of 12 amino acids. V lost 8 bases and J 5 bases, leaving 9 bases between the germline ends. The germline gives CDR1 SEHNR, CDR2 FQNEAQ (reference sequence). The data belong to a study of T cell repertoires in cytomegalovirus infection. Overall study: The authors relied on CMV epitopes, both recently identified HLA-C-restricted and well-studied HLA-B-restricted. It was the public TCR beta signatures that indicated both CMV infection and matching HLA type. Study-wide findings and caveats: Summed public TCR beta family frequency identified CMV carriers bearing the relevant HLA.

The TCR sequence derives from a human donor in good health (CMV status not recorded). Some clones in this sample may be carry-over from other donors' samples. The source was cultured PBMCs, collected from culture after CMV antigen stimulation. The gene calls are TRBV7-9 and TRBJ1-4; D may be TRBD1 (5 bases). The CDR3 sequence is CASGTLNEKLFF. The DNA of the CDR3 is TGTGCCAGCGGGACGTTGAATGAAAAACTGTTTTTT.